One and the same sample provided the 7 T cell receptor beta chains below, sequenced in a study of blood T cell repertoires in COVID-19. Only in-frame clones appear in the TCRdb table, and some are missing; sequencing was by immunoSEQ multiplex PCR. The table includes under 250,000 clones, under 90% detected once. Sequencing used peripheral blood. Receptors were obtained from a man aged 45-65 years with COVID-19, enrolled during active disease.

Here the CDR3 reads CASSDTSAYEQYF. The CDR3 DNA is TGTGCCAGCAGCGATACTAGCGCCTACGAGCAGTACTTC. This chain links TRBV6-2 or TRBV6-3 with TRBJ2-7; TRBD2 agrees at 7 bases. Trimming took 6 bases from V and 2 from J; bases not matched to a gene: 4. Germline V gives CDR1 MNHEY, CDR2 SVGEGT. The CDR3 covers 13 residues.

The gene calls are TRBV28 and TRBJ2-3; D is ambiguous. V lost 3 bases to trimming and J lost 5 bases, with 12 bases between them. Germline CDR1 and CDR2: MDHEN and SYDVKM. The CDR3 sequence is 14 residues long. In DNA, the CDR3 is TGTGCCAGCAGTTTCGGGTCCCCTCAAGATACGCAGTATTTT. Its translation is CASSFGSPQDTQYF. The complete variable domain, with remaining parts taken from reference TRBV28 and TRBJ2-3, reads DVKVTQSSRYLVKRTGEKVFLECVQDMDHENMFWYRQDPGLGLRLIYFSYDVKMKEKGDIPEGYSVSREKKERFSLILESASTNQTSMYLCASSFGSPQDTQYFGPGTRLTVL.

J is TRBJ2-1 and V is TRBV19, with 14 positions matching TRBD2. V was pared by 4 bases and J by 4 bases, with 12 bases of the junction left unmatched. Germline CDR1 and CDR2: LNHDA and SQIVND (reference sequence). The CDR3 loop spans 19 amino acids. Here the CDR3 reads CASSTPGLAGAASYNEQFF. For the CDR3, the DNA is TGTGCCAGTAGTACCCCGGGACTAGCGGGAGCCGCCTCTTACAATGAGCAGTTCTTC.

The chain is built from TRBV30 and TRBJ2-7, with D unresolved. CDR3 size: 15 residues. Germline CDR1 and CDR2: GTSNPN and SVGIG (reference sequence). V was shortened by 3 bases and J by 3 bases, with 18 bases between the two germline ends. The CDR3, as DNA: TGTGCCTGGAGCCCTCCGACCAAGAGGAGCTACGAGCAGTACTTC. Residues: CAWSPPTKRSYEQYF.

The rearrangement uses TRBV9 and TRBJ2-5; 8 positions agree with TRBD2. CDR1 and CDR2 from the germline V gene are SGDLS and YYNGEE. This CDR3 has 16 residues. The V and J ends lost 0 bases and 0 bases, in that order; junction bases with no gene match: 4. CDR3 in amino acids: CASSVATSGYQETQYF. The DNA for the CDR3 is TGTGCCAGCAGCGTAGCAACTAGCGGATACCAAGAGACCCAGTACTTC.

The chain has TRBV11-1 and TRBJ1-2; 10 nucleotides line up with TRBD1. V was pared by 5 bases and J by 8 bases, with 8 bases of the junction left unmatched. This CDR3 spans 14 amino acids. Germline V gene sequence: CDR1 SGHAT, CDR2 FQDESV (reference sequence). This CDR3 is CASSARQGALGYTF. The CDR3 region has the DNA TGTGCCAGCAGCGCGCGACAGGGGGCCTTGGGCTACACCTTC.

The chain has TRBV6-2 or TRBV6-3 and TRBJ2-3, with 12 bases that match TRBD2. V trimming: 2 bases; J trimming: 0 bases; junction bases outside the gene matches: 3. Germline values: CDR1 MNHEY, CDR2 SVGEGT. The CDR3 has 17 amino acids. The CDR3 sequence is CASSYVGLAGSTDTQYF. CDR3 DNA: TGTGCCAGCAGTTACGTAGGACTAGCGGGGAGCACAGATACGCAGTATTTT.